Listed below are T cell receptor beta chains from one sample, sequenced in a study of blood T cells in healthy people across ages. TCRdb re-called the 5' RACE reads with MiXCR, one entry per CDR3 protein. The sample contains more than 550,000 distinct CDR3 sequences, about a fifth of which appear only once. The sequenced material came from blood. The receptors come from a man between 65 and 85 years old in good health. CDR3s leave out the opening cysteine and the closing phenylalanine or tryptophan. The order of the fields is V gene, clone size, J gene, CDR3 length, CDR3 protein. Part of the rows lack a size; the others show once, few, many or a class for expanded clones.

TRBV29-1	NA	TRBJ2-1	11	SVRTGGFNEQF
TRBV20-1	few	TRBJ1-5	13	SVGGQVNRNQPQH
TRBV19	few	TRBJ2-2	14	ASSTRQNKNTGELF
TRBV24-1	NA	TRBJ2-2	11	ATLSEATGELF
TRBV19	NA	TRBJ2-5	11	ASSSRGQETQY
TRBV7-2	NA	TRBJ2-1	14	ASSSQGTSGHNEQF
TRBV20-1	NA	TRBJ2-3	10	SATLGPTTQY
TRBV12-3/TRBV12-4	few	TRBJ1-2	10	ASSLAEGRHT
TRBV29-1	NA	TRBJ2-3	14	SVEERTGRRPDTQY
TRBV12-3/TRBV12-4	NA	TRBJ2-5	12	ASSILRVQETQY
TRBV7-9	NA	TRBJ1-4	15	ASRAWQEGGPNEKLF
TRBV15	few	TRBJ1-1	12	ATSRDRPDTEAF
TRBV24-1	NA	TRBJ2-2	13	ATSSARGPRGELF
TRBV28	NA	TRBJ2-7	13	ASRTFSGTSYEQY
TRBV6-1	NA	TRBJ2-2	14	ASRGTSPETGGELF
TRBV7-2	NA	TRBJ1-6	12	ASSPDRVYSPLH
TRBV7-8	few	NA	12	ASSLVRGNYEQY
TRBV12-3/TRBV12-4	NA	TRBJ2-3	10	ASSSGADAQY
TRBV7-2	NA	NA	13	ASSFGRSTSNEQF
TRBV12-3/TRBV12-4	few	TRBJ2-2	13	ASSLGGGTPGELF
TRBV15	NA	TRBJ1-5	17	ATSRDLGPLYYSNQLQH
TRBV9	NA	TRBJ2-5	14	ASSLNSGLVGETQY
TRBV4-1	NA	NA	14	ASSQDFLAGYNEQF
TRBV12-3/TRBV12-4	NA	TRBJ2-1	13	ASSLVADYYNEQF
TRBV12-3/TRBV12-4	many	TRBJ1-1	11	ASPGLLNTEAF
TRBV10-3	few	TRBJ2-1	11	AIRETSGREQF
TRBV28	few	TRBJ2-7	11	ASRVGFGGEQY
TRBV3-1	NA	TRBJ1-4	12	ASSPYRGDEKLF
TRBV29-1	NA	TRBJ2-4	11	SVVDRGKNIQY